The present entry profiles one TCR beta chain with its context. Its antigen is unknown. Authors' analysis steps: Without quality scores, immunoSEQ junctional reads could not be filtered like full-length reads. This table comes from immunoSEQ multiplex PCR, and its TCRdb copy is limited to in-frame clones, with some not included. That table gives V, J and clone size, and the DNA gave D and trimming. This table has approximately 2,200,000 clones, about 93% appearing once. This sample is part of a study of shared clonotypes between healthy human individuals. Whole-study context: CD4 naive cells filled three plates per donor, CD4 memory three, CD8 naive two and CD8 memory one. General study findings and limits: Sharing across a handful of donors was seen in roughly 5% of naive CD4 clonotypes.

V lost 7 bases to trimming and J lost 4 bases; unmatched junction nucleotides: 3. CDR1 MNHNS and CDR2 SASEGT come from the germline V gene. CDR3 length: 13 residues. CD45RO-negative cells were positively selected for CCR7, leaving out terminally differentiated effector memory CD45RA+ cells. The sequencing input was naive CD8+ T cells from PBMCs. The sequence was obtained from a man between 18 and 29 years old in good health. Some clones in this sample may be carry-over from other donors' samples. The chain couples TRBV6-1 to TRBJ2-5; TRBD2 aligns across 10 bases. The CDR3 spells CASTSGRGETQYF. The CDR3 nucleotides read TGTGCCAGCACCAGCGGGAGGGGAGAGACCCAGTACTTC.